The present TCR beta chain was sequenced within a study of sequential checkpoint blockade in melanoma. Study overall: Patients were randomized 1:1 to nivolumab-then-ipilimumab or ipilimumab-then-nivolumab first-line.

Repertoires were generated with immunoSEQ multiplex PCR, while TCRdb's copy carries only in-frame clones and drops some. The sample carries some 3,500 clones, approximately 22% recorded once. This sample's treatment: randomized to nivolumab then ipilimumab (arm A) or the reverse (arm B). General study points: Rising tumor T-cell fraction and clonality meant about 30 times likelier benefit.

This clone is classed as medium-sized (0.01 to 0.1%). Its antigen is still unknown. V dropped 6 bases and J dropped 1; count of bases not matched to a gene: 2. The length of the CDR3 is 14 residues. The germline gives CDR1 MNHGY, CDR2 SAAAGT. This clonotype was sampled from a human donor with melanoma. The sequencing used tumor tissue (inferred from file names), collected from a patient given nivolumab and ipilimumab in sequence. The chain carries TRBV6-8 and TRBJ1-1; 10 positions agree with TRBD1. The CDR3 is CASSRDRGNTEAFF. The DNA for the CDR3 is TGTGCCAGCAGCCGGGACAGGGGGAACACTGAAGCTTTCTTT.